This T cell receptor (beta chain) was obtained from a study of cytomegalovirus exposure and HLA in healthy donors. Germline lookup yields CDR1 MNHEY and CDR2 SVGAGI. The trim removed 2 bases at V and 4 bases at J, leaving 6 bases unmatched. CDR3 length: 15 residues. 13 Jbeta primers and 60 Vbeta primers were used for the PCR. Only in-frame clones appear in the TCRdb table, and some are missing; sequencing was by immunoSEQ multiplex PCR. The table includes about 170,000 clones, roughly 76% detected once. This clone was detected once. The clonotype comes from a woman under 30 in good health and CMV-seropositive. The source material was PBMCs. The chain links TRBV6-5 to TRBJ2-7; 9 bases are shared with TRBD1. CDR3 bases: TGTGCCAGCAGTTACATGGGACAGGGTAGTTACGAGCAGTACTTC. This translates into CASSYMGQGSYEQYF.